This passage covers 15 T cell receptor beta chains from one sample sequenced in a study of CXCR3-negative and CXCR3-positive naive CD8 T cells. Broader study findings: TRB CDR3s were more hydrophobic in CXCR3-positive than in CXCR3-negative naive cells.

UMI-labeled TRB cDNA libraries were prepared by 5' RACE. From the 5' RACE reads, TCRdb lists one entry per CDR3 protein and no DNA. This sample carries around 88,000 distinct CDR3 sequences, with 0.85% to 1.4% going to the ten biggest clones. These receptors' targets are unknown. What was sequenced was naive CXCR3+ CD8+ T cells from blood. Described subset: CD45RO-CCR7+CD27+CD95- naive CD8+ T cells expressing CXCR3 (TNR3+). The receptors derive from a human donor in good health. Some clones in this sample may be carry-over from other donors' samples.

The chain joins TRBV28 to TRBJ2-1; TCRdb's D gene call, TRBD1, goes unchecked for lack of DNA. CDR1 and CDR2 (germline): MDHEN, SYDVKM. The CDR3 has 16 residues. The CDR3 protein is CASSLGGAGVGNEQFF.

V and J are TRBV6-2 or TRBV6-3 and TRBJ2-1; the TCRdb call, TRBD1, lacks DNA for checking. This CDR3 spans 14 amino acids. Germline values: CDR1 MNHEY, CDR2 SVGEGT. The CDR3 sequence: CASSQGSSYNEQFF.

The J gene is TRBJ1-1, the V gene TRBV28. The CDR3 is 14 residues long. Germline CDR1 and CDR2: MDHEN and SYDVKM. The CDR3 loop reads CASSLRGANTEAFF. Full variable domain (rest looked up from reference TRBV28 and TRBJ1-1): DVKVTQSSRYLVKRTGEKVFLECVQDMDHENMFWYRQDPGLGLRLIYFSYDVKMKEKGDIPEGYSVSREKKERFSLILESASTNQTSMYLCASSLRGANTEAFFGQGTRLTVV.

This CDR3 is CASSQARENTEAFF. The rearrangement uses TRBV3-1 and TRBJ1-1. The CDR3 totals 14 residues. Germline CDR1 and CDR2: LGHDT and YNNKEL (reference sequence).

This chain uses TRBV6-5 with TRBJ2-3; TCRdb outputs TRBD1, but without DNA this stays unchecked. This CDR3 is built from 15 residues. Germline-derived CDR1 and CDR2 are MNHEY and SVGAGI. The chain's CDR3 is CASSSPGDLTDTQYF.

The J gene is TRBJ2-7, the V gene TRBV7-9; the TCRdb call, TRBD1, lacks DNA for checking. This CDR3 comprises 16 residues. Per germline, CDR1 SEHNR and CDR2 FQNEAQ (reference sequence). CDR3: CASSLGRGQLSYEQYF.

CDR3 loop: CASSLSGTDYGYTF. The V gene is TRBV7-9, the J gene TRBJ1-2. Germline V CDR1 and CDR2: SEHNR, FQNEAQ (reference sequence). The CDR3 contains 14 residues.

This sequence joins TRBV7-3 and TRBJ1-1; TCRdb picks TRBD1, but there is no DNA to check that call. The germline V gene has CDR1 SGHTA and CDR2 FQGTGA. CDR3 size: 14 residues. The CDR3 loop reads CASSLQGANTEAFF.

This chain uses TRBV12-3 or TRBV12-4 with TRBJ2-3; the D gene TCRdb calls, TRBD1, cannot be checked with no DNA. The CDR3 covers 15 residues. CDR3 amino acids: CASTTRDRGLEAQYF.

The chain carries TRBV4-3 and TRBJ2-7; no DNA is available, so the TRBD1 call from TCRdb remains unchecked. The CDR3 spans 16 residues. Germline CDR1 is LGHNA and CDR2 is YSLEER. CDR3 amino acids: CASSQDRWDSSYEQYF.

The V gene is TRBV11-2, the J gene TRBJ2-3; checking the TCRdb D call of TRBD1 is not possible without DNA. CDR3 length: 14 amino acids. Germline assignment: CDR1 SGHAT and CDR2 FQNNGV. CDR3 sequence reads: CASSLGGYKDTQYF.

This chain links TRBV6-2 or TRBV6-3 with TRBJ2-2; TCRdb's assignment of TRBD2 cannot be checked, as there is no DNA. Germline V gene data show CDR1 as MNHEY and CDR2 as SVGEGT. There are 14 residues in the CDR3. CDR3 sequence reads: CASILALGTGELFF.

V usage is TRBV7-2 and J usage is TRBJ2-1; TCRdb picks TRBD1, but there is no DNA to check that call. This CDR3 region has 15 residues. Per the germline V gene, CDR1 is SGHTA and CDR2 is FQGNSA. The chain's CDR3 is CASSQQGHMDNEQFF.

The chain links TRBV5-1 to TRBJ2-2. The CDR3 loop spans 16 amino acids. Germline V gives CDR1 SGHRS, CDR2 YFSETQ. CDR3 sequence reads: CASSLGAVMDTGELFF.

The rearrangement joins TRBV12-3 or TRBV12-4 to TRBJ2-7. This CDR3 contains 12 residues. The CDR3 region is CASSLGNYEQYF.